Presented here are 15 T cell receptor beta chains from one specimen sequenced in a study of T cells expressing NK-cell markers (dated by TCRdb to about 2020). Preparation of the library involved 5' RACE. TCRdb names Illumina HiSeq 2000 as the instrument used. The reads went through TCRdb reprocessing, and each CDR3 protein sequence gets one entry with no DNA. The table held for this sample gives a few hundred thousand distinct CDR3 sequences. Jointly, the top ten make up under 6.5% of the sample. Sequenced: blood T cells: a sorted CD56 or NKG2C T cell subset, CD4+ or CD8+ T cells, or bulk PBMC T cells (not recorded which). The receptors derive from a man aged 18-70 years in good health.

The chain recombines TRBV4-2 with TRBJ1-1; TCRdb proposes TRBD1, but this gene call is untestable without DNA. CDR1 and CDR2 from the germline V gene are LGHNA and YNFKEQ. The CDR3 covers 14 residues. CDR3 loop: CASSQAGGRQEAFF.

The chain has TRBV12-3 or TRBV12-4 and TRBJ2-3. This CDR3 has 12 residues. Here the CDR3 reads CASSLMANTQYF.

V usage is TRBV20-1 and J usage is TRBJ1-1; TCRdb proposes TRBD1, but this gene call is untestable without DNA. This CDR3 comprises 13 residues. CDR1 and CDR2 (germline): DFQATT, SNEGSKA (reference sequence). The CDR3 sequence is CSATDSYETEAFF.

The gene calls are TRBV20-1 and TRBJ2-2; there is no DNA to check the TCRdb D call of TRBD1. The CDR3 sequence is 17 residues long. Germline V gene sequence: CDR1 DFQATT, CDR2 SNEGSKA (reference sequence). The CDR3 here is CSARANGGVANTGELFF.

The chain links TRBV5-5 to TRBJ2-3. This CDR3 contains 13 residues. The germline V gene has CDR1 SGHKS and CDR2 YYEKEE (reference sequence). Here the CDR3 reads CASKDYSADTQYF.

CDR3 region: CASSYGEIINEKLFF. The genes are TRBV7-2 and TRBJ1-4. The V gene's germline CDR1 is SGHTA and CDR2 FQGNSA. CDR3 length: 15 residues.

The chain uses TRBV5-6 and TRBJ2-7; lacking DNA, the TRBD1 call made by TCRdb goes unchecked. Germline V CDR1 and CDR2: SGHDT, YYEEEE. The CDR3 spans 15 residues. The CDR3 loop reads CASSDMTVPPFEQYF.

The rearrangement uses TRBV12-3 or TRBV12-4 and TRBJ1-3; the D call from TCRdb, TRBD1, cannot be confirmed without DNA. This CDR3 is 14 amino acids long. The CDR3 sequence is CASTPQHSGNTIYF.

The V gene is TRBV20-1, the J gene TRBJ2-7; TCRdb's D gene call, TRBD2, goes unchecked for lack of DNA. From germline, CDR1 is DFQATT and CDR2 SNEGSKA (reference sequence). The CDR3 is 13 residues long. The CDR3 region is CSAQAGFDYEQYF.

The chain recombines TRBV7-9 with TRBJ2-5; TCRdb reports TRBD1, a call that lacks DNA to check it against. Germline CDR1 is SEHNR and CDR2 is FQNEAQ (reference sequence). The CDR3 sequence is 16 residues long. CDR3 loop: CASSSIRTGDRETQYF.

The CDR3 loop is CASSAPLDRIYEQYF. The chain links TRBV6-1 to TRBJ2-7. Germline values: CDR1 MNHNS, CDR2 SASEGT. This CDR3 spans 15 amino acids.

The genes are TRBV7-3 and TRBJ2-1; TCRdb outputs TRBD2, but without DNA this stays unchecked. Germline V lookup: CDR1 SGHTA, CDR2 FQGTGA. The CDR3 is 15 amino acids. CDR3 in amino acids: CASSLGAGGPDEQFF.

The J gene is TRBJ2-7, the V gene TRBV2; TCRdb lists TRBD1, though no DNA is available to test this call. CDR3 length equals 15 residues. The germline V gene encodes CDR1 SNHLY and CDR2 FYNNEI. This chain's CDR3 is CASSRAGVGSYEQYF.

The CDR3 here is CSASKGGRHYEQYF. The V call is TRBV20-1, the J call TRBJ2-7; the D call of TRBD1 rests on TCRdb alone, since no DNA is present to check it. The length of the CDR3 is 14 residues. CDR1 is DFQATT and CDR2 is SNEGSKA in the germline V gene (reference sequence).

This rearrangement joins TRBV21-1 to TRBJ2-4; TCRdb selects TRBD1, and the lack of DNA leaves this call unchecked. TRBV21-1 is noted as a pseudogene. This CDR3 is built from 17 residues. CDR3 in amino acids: CASSKPHRGIAKNIQYF.